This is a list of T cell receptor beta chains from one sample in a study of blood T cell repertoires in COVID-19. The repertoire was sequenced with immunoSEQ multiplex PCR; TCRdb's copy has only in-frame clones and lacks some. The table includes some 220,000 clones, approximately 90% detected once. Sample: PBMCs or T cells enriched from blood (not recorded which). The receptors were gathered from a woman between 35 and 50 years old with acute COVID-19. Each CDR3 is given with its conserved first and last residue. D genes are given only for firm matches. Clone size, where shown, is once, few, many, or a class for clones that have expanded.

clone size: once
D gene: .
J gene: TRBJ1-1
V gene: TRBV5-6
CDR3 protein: CASNSNIHRLNTEAFF
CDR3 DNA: TGTGCCAGCAACTCCAACATACACAGGTTGAACACTGAAGCTTTCTTT

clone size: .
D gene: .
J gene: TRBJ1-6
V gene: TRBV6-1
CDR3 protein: CASSEAFRTEFNSPLHF
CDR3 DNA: TGTGCCAGCAGTGAAGCTTTTCGGACAGAATTTAATTCACCCCTCCACTTT

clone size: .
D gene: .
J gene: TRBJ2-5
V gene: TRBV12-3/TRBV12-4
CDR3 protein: CASSFSQGETQYF
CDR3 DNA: TGTGCCAGCAGTTTTTCCCAGGGAGAGACCCAGTACTTC

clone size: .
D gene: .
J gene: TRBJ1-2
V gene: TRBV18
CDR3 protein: CASSTTGGPYGYTF
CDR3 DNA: TGTGCCAGCTCAACAACGGGGGGGCCCTATGGCTACACCTTC

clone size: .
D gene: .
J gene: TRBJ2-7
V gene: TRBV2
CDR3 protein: CASRKRDVSYEQYF
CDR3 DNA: TGTGCCAGCAGAAAACGGGATGTCTCCTACGAGCAGTACTTC

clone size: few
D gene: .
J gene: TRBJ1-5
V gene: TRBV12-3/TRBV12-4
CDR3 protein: CASSSVSNQPQHF
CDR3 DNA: TGTGCCAGCAGTTCCGTTTCTAATCAGCCCCAGCATTTT

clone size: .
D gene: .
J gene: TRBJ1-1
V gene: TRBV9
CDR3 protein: CASSVEVLGGDWNPEAFF
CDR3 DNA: TGTGCCAGCAGCGTAGAGGTTTTAGGGGGAGACTGGAACCCTGAAGCTTTCTTT

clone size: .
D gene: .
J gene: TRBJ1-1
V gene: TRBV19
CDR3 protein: CASSIRQNTEAFF
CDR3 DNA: TGTGCCAGTAGTATAAGACAGAACACTGAAGCTTTCTTT

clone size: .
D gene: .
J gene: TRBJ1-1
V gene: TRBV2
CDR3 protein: CASSERGYTEAFF
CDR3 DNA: TGTGCCAGCAGCGAACGGGGTTACACTGAAGCTTTCTTT

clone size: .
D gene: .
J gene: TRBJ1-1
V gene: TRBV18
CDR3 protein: CASSRASPVAEAFF
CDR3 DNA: TGTGCCAGCTCACGGGCGTCACCGGTCGCTGAAGCTTTCTTT

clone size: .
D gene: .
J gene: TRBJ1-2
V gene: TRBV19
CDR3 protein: CASSEGRTSMYGYTF
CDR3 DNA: TGTGCCAGTAGCGAAGGGAGGACATCGATGTATGGCTACACCTTC

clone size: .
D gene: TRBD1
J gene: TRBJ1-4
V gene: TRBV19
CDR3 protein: CASGTADNEKLFF
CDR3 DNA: TGTGCCAGCGGGACAGCAGATAATGAAAAACTGTTTTTT

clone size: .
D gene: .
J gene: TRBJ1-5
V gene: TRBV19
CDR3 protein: CASTPRLPGQGAKGNNQPQHF
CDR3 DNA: TGTGCCAGTACCCCTAGATTACCGGGACAAGGGGCAAAGGGGAACAATCAGCCCCAGCATTTT

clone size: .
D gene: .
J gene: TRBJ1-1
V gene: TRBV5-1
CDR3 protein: CASSSTGMNTEAFF
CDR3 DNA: TGCGCCAGCAGCTCTACAGGAATGAACACTGAAGCTTTCTTT

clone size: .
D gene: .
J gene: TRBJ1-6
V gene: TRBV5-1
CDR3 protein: CASSLGTQSNSPLHF
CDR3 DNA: TGCGCCAGCAGCTTGGGTACACAGTCGAATTCACCCCTCCACTTT

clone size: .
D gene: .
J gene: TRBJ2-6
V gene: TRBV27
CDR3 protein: CASSPLTSGANVLTF
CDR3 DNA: TGTGCCAGCAGTCCCCTAACCTCTGGGGCCAACGTCCTGACTTTC

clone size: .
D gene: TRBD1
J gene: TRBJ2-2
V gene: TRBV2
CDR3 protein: CASSDYQTGVSGELFF
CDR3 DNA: TGTGCCAGCAGTGACTATCAGACAGGGGTTTCCGGGGAGCTGTTTTTT

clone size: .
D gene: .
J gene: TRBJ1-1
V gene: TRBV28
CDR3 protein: CASSLPGNEAFF
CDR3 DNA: TGTGCCAGCAGTTTACCAGGGAATGAAGCTTTCTTT

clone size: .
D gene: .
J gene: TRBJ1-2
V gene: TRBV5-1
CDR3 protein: CASSSDTGSEGYTF
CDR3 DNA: TGCGCCAGCAGCTCGGATACAGGGAGCGAGGGCTACACCTTC

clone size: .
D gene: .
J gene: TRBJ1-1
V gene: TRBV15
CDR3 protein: CATSSDRGTEAFF
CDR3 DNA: TGTGCCACCAGCAGTGACCGGGGAACCGAGGCTTTCTTT

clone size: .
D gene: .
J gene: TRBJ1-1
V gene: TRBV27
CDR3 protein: CASSLRAGTEAFF
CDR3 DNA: TGTGCCAGCAGTTTGAGAGCAGGCACTGAAGCTTTCTTT

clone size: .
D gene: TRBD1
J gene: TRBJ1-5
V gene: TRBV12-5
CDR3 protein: CASAPQGGIKPQHF
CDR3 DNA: TGTGCTAGTGCCCCTCAGGGGGGAATCAAGCCCCAGCATTTT

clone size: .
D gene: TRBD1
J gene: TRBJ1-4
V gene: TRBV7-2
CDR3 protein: CASSLQGAGYSEKLFF
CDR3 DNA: TGTGCCAGCAGCTTACAGGGGGCTGGGTACTCTGAAAAACTGTTTTTT

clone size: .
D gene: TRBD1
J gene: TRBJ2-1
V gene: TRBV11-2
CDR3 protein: CASTKIGTGRFF
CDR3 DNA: TGTGCCAGCACCAAAATAGGGACAGGGCGGTTCTTC

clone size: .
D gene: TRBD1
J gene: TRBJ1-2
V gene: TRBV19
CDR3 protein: CASSPRTGVSGYTF
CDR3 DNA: TGTGCCAGTAGTCCCCGGACAGGGGTCTCTGGCTACACCTTC

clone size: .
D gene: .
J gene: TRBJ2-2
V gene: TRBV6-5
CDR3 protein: CASSLGRGNTGELFF
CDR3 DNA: TGTGCCAGCAGTCTCGGCCGGGGGAACACCGGGGAGCTGTTTTTT

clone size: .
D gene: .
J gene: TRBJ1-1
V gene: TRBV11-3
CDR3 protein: CASSLSKGDTEAFF
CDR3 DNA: TGTGCCAGCAGCCTTAGCAAGGGAGACACTGAAGCTTTCTTT

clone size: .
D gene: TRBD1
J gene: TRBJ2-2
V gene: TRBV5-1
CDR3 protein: CASSTGANTGELFF
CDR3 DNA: TGCGCCAGCAGCACAGGGGCGAACACCGGGGAGCTGTTTTTT

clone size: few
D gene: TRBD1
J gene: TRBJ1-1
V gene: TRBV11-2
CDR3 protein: CASSPDRAPLITEAFF
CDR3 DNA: TGTGCCAGCAGCCCTGACAGGGCTCCCCTGATCACTGAAGCTTTCTTT

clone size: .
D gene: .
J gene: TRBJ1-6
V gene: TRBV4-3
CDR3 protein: CASSQESRNSPLHF
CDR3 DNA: TGCGCCAGCAGCCAAGAGTCGCGGAATTCACCCCTCCACTTT

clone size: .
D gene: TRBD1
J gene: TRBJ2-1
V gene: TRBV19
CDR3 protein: CASSMGTGGEQFF
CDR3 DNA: TGTGCCAGTAGTATGGGGACAGGGGGTGAGCAGTTCTTC

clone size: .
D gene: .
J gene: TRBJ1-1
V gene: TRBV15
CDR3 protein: CATGEERPFTEAFF
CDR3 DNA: TGTGCCACCGGGGAGGAGAGGCCCTTCACTGAAGCTTTCTTT

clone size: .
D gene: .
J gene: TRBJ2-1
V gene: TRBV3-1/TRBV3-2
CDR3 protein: CASTTGRGNEQFF
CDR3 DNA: TGTGCCAGCACCACAGGGAGGGGGAATGAGCAGTTCTTC

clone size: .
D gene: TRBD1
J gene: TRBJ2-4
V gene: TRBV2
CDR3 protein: CASRQGLAKNIQYF
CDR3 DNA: TGTGCCAGCCGACAGGGATTAGCCAAAAACATTCAGTACTTC

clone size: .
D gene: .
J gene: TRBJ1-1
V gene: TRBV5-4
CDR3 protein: CASSFNSEGKGSAFF
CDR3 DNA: TGTGCCAGCAGCTTCAACAGCGAGGGAAAGGGTTCGGCTTTCTTT

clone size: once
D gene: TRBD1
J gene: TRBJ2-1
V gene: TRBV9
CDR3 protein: CASSSSGQGAREFF
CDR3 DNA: TGTGCCAGCAGCTCCTCGGGACAGGGGGCAAGAGAGTTCTTC

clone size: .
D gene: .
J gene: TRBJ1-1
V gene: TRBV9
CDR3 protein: CASSVGQRDTEAFF
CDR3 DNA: TGTGCCAGCAGCGTAGGCCAGAGGGACACTGAAGCTTTCTTT

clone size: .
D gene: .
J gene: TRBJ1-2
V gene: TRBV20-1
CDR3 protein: CSAYTEYGYTF
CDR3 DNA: TGCAGTGCCTATACAGAATATGGCTACACCTTC

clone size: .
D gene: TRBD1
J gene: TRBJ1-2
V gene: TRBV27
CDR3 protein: CASSFRETGGNGYTF
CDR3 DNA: TGTGCCAGCAGTTTCCGGGAGACAGGGGGCAATGGCTACACCTTC

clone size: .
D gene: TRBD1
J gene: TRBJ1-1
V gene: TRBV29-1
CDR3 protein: CSAWTGNTEAFF
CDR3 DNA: TGCAGCGCATGGACAGGGAACACTGAAGCTTTCTTT